Below, 7 T cell receptor beta chains from the same sample are listed, as sequenced in a study of blood T cell repertoires in COVID-19. Some clones are missing from TCRdb's copy, which holds only in-frame ones; the method was immunoSEQ multiplex PCR. The sample lists under 150,000 clones; around nine tenths were seen once. Sequencing used peripheral blood. The receptors here all came from a human donor with active COVID-19. The donor label of this sample is uncertain.

The chain joins TRBV7-3 to TRBJ2-2, with 13 positions matching TRBD2. J gave up 3 bases and V 4 bases, and 8 bases lay outside the gene matches. CDR1 is SGHTA and CDR2 is FQGTGA in the germline V gene. CDR3 length: 18 amino acids. The CDR3 DNA follows: TGTGCCAGCAGCTCCCTGGGGACTAGCGGGGTTTACACCGGGGAGCTGTTTTTT. It is translated as CASSSLGTSGVYTGELFF.

This chain links TRBV7-9 with TRBJ1-3, with D tentatively TRBD1 (5 bases). This CDR3 region has 14 residues. Trimming removed 8 bases at V and 3 bases at J, with 14 bases between. From germline, CDR1 is SEHNR and CDR2 FQNEAQ (reference sequence). CDR3 nucleotides: TGTGCCAGCCGCTCGGCGGGGGGTGGAAACACCATATATTTT. This sequence encodes CASRSAGGGNTIYF.

The chain combines TRBV29-1 with TRBJ2-1; TRBD1 matches 7 bases. Germline trimming cut 6 bases from V and 3 bases from J; bases unmatched to any gene: 8. The CDR3 contains 14 residues. CDR1 is SQVTM and CDR2 is ANQGSEA in the germline V gene. The CDR3 protein is CSVQSGTVYNEQFF. The CDR3 DNA follows: TGCAGCGTACAATCCGGGACAGTCTACAATGAGCAGTTCTTC.

The gene calls are TRBV19 and TRBJ2-7; the match to TRBD2 covers 7 bases. This CDR3 spans 15 amino acids. The J segment lost 2 bases and the V segment lost 6 bases, leaving 10 bases of the junction unmatched. Germline V gene sequence: CDR1 LNHDA, CDR2 SQIVND (reference sequence). CDR3 sequence: CASSYSGGKTYEQYF. The CDR3 nucleotides are TGTGCCAGTAGCTACTCCGGGGGGAAAACCTACGAGCAGTACTTC.

This clone was recorded only once. This chain connects TRBV5-6 to TRBJ2-7, with D perhaps TRBD1 (5 bases). Germline values: CDR1 SGHDT, CDR2 YYEEEE. With 4 bases removed from V and 0 bases from J, the gap between germline ends came to 14 bases. The CDR3 extends over 15 amino acids. The CDR3 nucleotides read TGTGCCAGCAGCCCAGGGCGGATGAGCTCCTACGAGCAGTACTTC. It is translated as CASSPGRMSSYEQYF.

V is TRBV10-3 and J is TRBJ2-1; D might be TRBD1 (6 bases). The length of the CDR3 is 14 residues. Trimming shortened V by 7 bases and J by 4 bases, and 14 bases separated the two germline ends. Germline V lookup: CDR1 ENHRY, CDR2 SYGVKD. The CDR3 nucleotides are TGTGCCATCAAGGACAGAGACAAATACAATGAGCAGTTCTTC. Amino acids: CAIKDRDKYNEQFF.

This rearrangement joins TRBV24-1 to TRBJ2-3, with 9 bases matching TRBD1. The CDR3 has 16 amino acids. Germline V gene lookup returns CDR1 KGHDR and CDR2 SFDVKD. J was trimmed by 1 base and V by 1 base; bases with no gene match: 2. CDR3 region: CATSDFRQGGTDTQYF. The CDR3 DNA reads TGTGCCACCAGTGATTTTCGACAGGGGGGCACAGATACGCAGTATTTT.